This record concerns one T cell receptor (beta chain) sequence. It was with 60 Vbeta and 13 Jbeta primers that the PCR ran. This table comes from immunoSEQ multiplex PCR, and its TCRdb copy is limited to in-frame clones, with some not included. In the table there are approximately 140,000 clones, more than 75% of which are singletons. This sample stems from a study of cytomegalovirus exposure and HLA in healthy donors. Germline CDR1 and CDR2: LNHDA and SQIVND (reference sequence). V shed 4 bases and J 3 bases; nucleotides not matched to a gene: 6. CDR3 length: 16 amino acids. The sequence came from a man aged 35 to 55 in good health and CMV-seronegative. The sequencing sample was made of PBMCs. The chain is built from TRBV19 and TRBJ2-5; 12 bases align to TRBD1. The CDR3 nucleotides read TGTGCCAGTAGTACTGGGACAGGGGGCGAGGAAGAGACCCAGTACTTC. Amino acids: CASSTGTGGEEETQYF.